This T cell receptor beta chain was obtained from a study of blood T cells in healthy people across ages. Every donor provided 9.5 to 10 milliliters of peripheral blood. Next came a second PCR, run for about 6 to 11 cycles, which used a sample-barcoded 5' primer along with a J-beta primer mix. Using its own MiXCR run on the 5' RACE reads, TCRdb lists one record per CDR3 protein. In the table there are about 930,000 distinct CDR3 sequences, almost 30% of which are singletons. There are 14 residues in the CDR3. Trimming removed 2 bases from V and 1 base from J, with 6 bases in between. Germline assignment: CDR1 MDHEN and CDR2 SYDVKM. The data were also submitted as part of a second study, on T cells of mothers and their children.

This TCR came from a woman aged 35 to 49 in good health. Material for sequencing was blood. The chain is built from TRBV28 and TRBJ2-1; D not certain. CDR3 nucleotide sequence: TGTGCCAGCAGTTTACCCATATCCTACAATGAGCAGTTCTTC. Amino acid sequence: CASSLPISYNEQFF.